Sequencing of this T cell receptor (beta chain) was carried out in a study of blood T cells in healthy people across ages. Total RNA extraction produced at least 6 micrograms (per sample) for the study. A J-beta primer mix and a sample-barcoded 5' primer were used in a second PCR of roughly 7 to 12 cycles. TCRdb reanalysed the 5' RACE reads using MiXCR and keeps one entry per CDR3 protein. The data hold around 1,000,000 distinct CDR3 sequences, with around 25% observed a single time. The V and J ends lost 5 bases and 7 bases, in that order; junction bases with no gene match: 11. CDR3 length equals 16 residues. Germline V gives CDR1 SEHNR, CDR2 FQNEAQ (reference sequence). The same sample was also used in a study of T cells of mothers and their children. That paper states: Sample barcodes plus 2-4 random nucleotides came from the M1S primer. The overlap seen between related mothers and children slightly exceeded that of unrelated pairs, though not significantly.

Sequencing input: blood. This rearrangement joins TRBV7-9 to TRBJ2-1; TRBD2 matches at 10 bases. The receptor was derived from a girl aged 2 to 10 in good health. CDR3 protein: CASSREILAGSNEQFF. The CDR3, as DNA: TGTGCCAGCAGCCGCGAAATACTAGCGGGATCTAATGAGCAGTTCTTC.